The rows below give T cell receptor beta chains drawn from one sample of a study of CD8+ T cells in alopecia areata. TCRdb's copy holds only in-frame clones and misses some; the assay was immunoSEQ multiplex PCR. This repertoire shows 140,000 to 150,000 clones, 40% to 55% found once; its top ten account for 0.95% to 1%. The starting material was CD4+ T cells sorted from blood, obtained at week 0. The receptors shown here come from a human donor with alopecia areata. Both conserved end residues are part of each CDR3.

V: TRBV18; CDR3: CASSLGAHNEQFF
V: TRBV5-1; CDR3: CASSLDGQGISYEQYF
V: TRBV4-2; CDR3: CARDPLRNTYNEQFF
V: TRBV19; CDR3: CASSSGRTKNIQYF
V: TRBV28; CDR3: CASSFARAASYF
V: TRBV7-2; CDR3: CASSLGQLTDTQYF
V: TRBV29-1; CDR3: CSVGTVREDTQYF
V: TRBV30; CDR3: CAWSVVSTTEAFF
V: TRBV27; CDR3: CASSLRALEYNEQFF
V: TRBV10-3; CDR3: CAIGAGRAYQETQYF
V: TRBV25-1; CDR3: CASSEFADYGYTF
V: TRBV14; CDR3: CASSHGETQYF
V: TRBV18; CDR3: CASSLGQFYGYTF
V: TRBV30; CDR3: CAWSDRGAQAFF
V: TRBV27; CDR3: CASSLSGGVETQYF
V: TRBV30; CDR3: CAWTPEDRFNEKLFF
V: TRBV4-2; CDR3: CASSPRESSYNGQFF
V: TRBV29-1; CDR3: CSVASGGTRETQYF
V: TRBV5-1; CDR3: CASSEQGAGNEQFF
V: TRBV18; CDR3: CASSPAGTGGYNEQFF
V: TRBV5-1; CDR3: CASSKEVSGANVLTF
V: TRBV29-1; CDR3: CSVDAGGANYGYTF
V: TRBV29-1; CDR3: CSVVGAREQYF
V: TRBV25-1; CDR3: CASSSGFSNQPQHF
V: TRBV29-1; CDR3: CSVQSRDTQYF
V: TRBV7-2; CDR3: CASSLRVSSYNEQFF
V: TRBV13; CDR3: CASSFQSNEKLFF
V: TRBV30; CDR3: CAWRRGTLGYEQYF
V: TRBV4-3; CDR3: CASSQDMGRGEETQYF
V: TRBV9; CDR3: CASSVGGQETQYF
V: TRBV28; CDR3: CASSFLRGYEQYF
V: TRBV5-1; CDR3: CASSLSLYNYGYTF
V: TRBV9; CDR3: CASSAGQGRLNTGELFF
V: TRBV7-2; CDR3: CASSLERLAGNTGELFF
V: TRBV4-3; CDR3: CASSQDGGPGELFF
V: TRBV30; CDR3: CAWSVLRGSYEQYF